This T cell receptor beta chain comes out of a study of molecular identifiers for immune sequencing clone quantification. Libraries from naive CD8 cells were generated from 20,000 to 1,000,000 sorted cells (with 10%, 30% or 50% RNA). The V gene's germline CDR1 is LGHNA and CDR2 YNFKEQ. This CDR3 has 15 amino acids. V trimming: 5 bases; J trimming: 8 bases; junction bases outside the gene matches: 9. It was with previously described methods and listed TCR primers that bulk TCR libraries were made. Each CDR3 protein gets one entry after TCRdb re-called the PCR reads with MiXCR. The repertoire consists of hundreds of thousands of distinct CDR3 sequences, with about 25% occurring once and the leading ten covering 0.6% to 0.9%. This clonotype appeared many times.

The TCR originated in a human donor in good health. Some libraries in this study had Jurkat cell RNA spiked in. This chain joins TRBV4-2 and TRBJ1-6; 7 bases align to TRBD1. The sequencing sample was made of naive CD8+ T cells from blood, with Jurkat cell RNA spiked in. Subset in this sample: FACS-sorted CD8+CD4-CCR7+CD45RA+ naive T cells. The CDR3 is CASSYETGTDSPLHF. The CDR3 DNA is TGTGCCAGCAGCTACGAGACAGGGACCGATTCACCCCTCCACTTT.